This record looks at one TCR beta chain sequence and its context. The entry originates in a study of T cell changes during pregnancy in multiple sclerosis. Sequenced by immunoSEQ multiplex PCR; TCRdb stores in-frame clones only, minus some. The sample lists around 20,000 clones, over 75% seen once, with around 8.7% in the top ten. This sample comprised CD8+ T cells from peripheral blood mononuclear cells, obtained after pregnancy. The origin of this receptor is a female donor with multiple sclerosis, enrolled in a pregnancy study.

CDR3: CASSIGEGHNEQFF. CDR3 nucleotides: TGTGCCAGTAGTATTGGGGAGGGCCATAATGAGCAGTTCTTC. V gene TRBV19 combines with J gene TRBJ2-1; TRBD2 matches 7 bases. This CDR3 contains 14 residues. Losses at the gene ends were 3 bases for V and 7 bases for J; bases not matched to a gene: 6. CDR1 and CDR2 from the germline V gene are LNHDA and SQIVND (reference sequence). Full variable domain (remainder filled in from reference TRBV19 and TRBJ2-1): DGGITQSPKYLFRKEGQNVTLSCEQNLNHDAMYWYRQDPGQGLRLIYYSQIVNDFQKGDIAEGYSVSREKKESFPLTVTSAQKNPTAFYLCASSIGEGHNEQFFGPGTRLTVL.